This T cell receptor (beta chain) comes out of a study of CXCR3-negative and CXCR3-positive naive CD8 T cells. There are 16 residues in the CDR3. Per germline, CDR1 SGHRS and CDR2 YFSETQ. Study results and caveats: For CXCR3-positive naive cells, TRB CDR3s were more hydrophobic than those of CXCR3-negative naive cells.

This clonotype shows up as medium-sized by frequency. Its target is not known. 5' RACE that incorporated UMI labels was used to prepare the TRB cDNA libraries. TCRdb re-called the 5' RACE reads; every CDR3 protein appears as one record, without DNA. This table holds under 8,000 distinct CDR3 sequences. Material for sequencing was naive CXCR3+ CD8+ T cells from blood. The subset was: CD45RO-CCR7+CD27+CD95- naive CD8+ T cells expressing CXCR3 (TNR3+). V and J are TRBV5-1 and TRBJ2-7; TCRdb's D call of TRBD2 is untestable without DNA. This clonotype originated in a human donor in good health. Some clones in this sample may be carry-over from other donors' samples. The CDR3 region is CASSFESGTGLYEQYF.